The next 8 T cell receptor beta chains were all read from a single sample in a study of blood T cell repertoires in COVID-19. Data came from immunoSEQ multiplex PCR; TCRdb stores just in-frame clones and leaves some out. The sample holds about 200,000 clones, about nine tenths seen once. Sequencing used peripheral blood. These receptors all stem from a man in his 60s who had recovered from COVID-19.

In DNA, the CDR3 is TGTGCCACCAGCAGAGATCGTGCGGGGGGGCCAGATACGCAGTATTTT. It yields the protein CATSRDRAGGPDTQYF. The chain uses TRBV15 and TRBJ2-3; 9 bases match TRBD2. There are 16 residues in the CDR3. CDR1 is LNHNV, CDR2 YYDKDF, per germline (reference sequence). V lost 0 bases, J lost 4 bases, and 5 bases stayed unmatched.

The J gene is TRBJ2-2, the V gene TRBV29-1; TRBD1 is a possible D gene (5 bases). The ends were cut back, 4 bases at V and 2 bases at J, with 14 bases in the middle. CDR1 is SQVTM, CDR2 ANQGSEA, per germline. CDR3 length: 15 residues. Written as DNA, the CDR3 is TGCAGCGTTGGTTGGCAGGGAAGCAACACCGGGGAGCTGTTTTTT. Amino acids: CSVGWQGSNTGELFF.

The chain couples TRBV3-1 (or the pseudogene TRBV3-2) to TRBJ1-4; D is undetermined. Between the trimmed V and J ends, which lost 8 bases and 7 bases, there was a span of 26 bases. Per germline, CDR1 LGHDT and CDR2 YNNKEL (reference sequence). The CDR3 is 17 amino acids. CDR3 sequence (DNA): TGTGCCAGCCGATACATGCTGAGTGAGCCTCGGGGTGAAAAACTGTTTTTT. Translating it yields CASRYMLSEPRGEKLFF.

The V gene is TRBV10-3, the J gene TRBJ2-3; 7 nucleotides match TRBD2. J lost 1 base, V lost 10 bases, and 5 bases had no gene match. CDR1 and CDR2 (germline): ENHRY, SYGVKD. The CDR3 covers 13 residues. The CDR3 sequence: CATRRGGTDTQYF. In DNA form, the CDR3 reads TGTGCCACGCGCCGGGGGGGCACAGATACGCAGTATTTT.

The chain couples TRBV6-5 to TRBJ2-3; 8 bases line up with TRBD2. V gave up 6 bases and J gave up 2 bases; unmatched junction bases: 4. Germline CDR1 and CDR2: MNHEY and SVGAGI. The CDR3 is made up of 14 amino acids. The CDR3 DNA reads as TGTGCCAGCAGATTAGCGGGACCCACAGATACGCAGTATTTT. Its protein is CASRLAGPTDTQYF.

This clone has a single count. The gene calls are TRBV25-1 and TRBJ2-3, with TRBD2 matching over 8 bases. CDR3 length: 15 residues. CDR1 and CDR2 from the germline V gene are MGHDK and SYGVNS. The ends lost 3 bases at V and 3 bases at J; junction bases unmatched: 5. CDR3 in DNA: TGTGCCAGCAGTGATCCGGGGGGGGGAACAGATACGCAGTATTTT. Encoded protein: CASSDPGGGTDTQYF.

This clone turned up a few times. The CDR3, as DNA: TGTGCCAGCAGCGTAGACGAGGTGAGGGCTGGAAACACCATATATTTT. Amino acid sequence: CASSVDEVRAGNTIYF. The chain carries TRBV9 and TRBJ1-3; no clear D. Per germline, CDR1 SGDLS and CDR2 YYNGEE. The CDR3 totals 16 residues. V was trimmed by 0 bases and J by 2 bases, leaving 12 bases between them.

CDR3 in DNA: TGTGCCAGCAGCTCCATGGGGGGGATTTCGAAAGAGCAGTACTTC. Its protein is CASSSMGGISKEQYF. The V call is TRBV5-4, the J call TRBJ2-7; 7 positions match TRBD2. The CDR3 totals 15 residues. The trim removed 3 bases at V and 7 bases at J, leaving 13 bases unmatched. CDR1 is SGHNT, CDR2 YYREEE, per germline (reference sequence).